A selection of T cell receptor beta chains follows, all from one sample in a study of regulatory T cells in long-lasting Graves disease. MiXCR, run by TCRdb on the multiplex PCR reads, gives a single entry per CDR3 protein. The sample shows roughly 400,000 distinct CDR3 sequences, less than 25% of them seen only once. This specimen was peripheral blood mononuclear cells (PBMCs), taken when the disease was refractory, from a patient treated with antithyroid drugs. The receptor set was obtained from a female donor with Graves disease. The CDR3 runs from the conserved cysteine through the conserved F or W. D genes are given only for firm matches. The size entry is marked missing in some rows and otherwise reads once, few, many or a size class.

TGTGCCAGCGGGGAGACAGCTGAAGCTTTCTTT CASGETAEAFF TRBJ1-1 NA NA TRBV6-1
TGCAGTGCCGTAGACACTGAAGCTTTCTTT CSAVDTEAFF TRBJ1-1 few NA TRBV20-1
TGTGCCAGCAGCTTAGGGAGGGGGAGGGCCCTTTCAGAGACCCAGTACTTC CASSLGRGRALSETQYF TRBJ2-5 many NA TRBV11-2
TGTGCCAGCAGGGGAAGTGACTACGAGCAGTACTTC CASRGSDYEQYF TRBJ2-7 many NA TRBV28
TGTGCCTGGAGTGGTGTACTGGGGAAACTGTTTTTT CAWSGVLGKLFF TRBJ1-4 many NA TRBV30
TGTGCCAGCTCACCAGAACATGCCTCCTACGAGCAGTACTTC CASSPEHASYEQYF TRBJ2-7 few NA TRBV18
TGTGCCAGCAGTCTCAACCCCGGAGGGGGCCGTGAGACCCAGTACTTC CASSLNPGGGRETQYF TRBJ2-5 many NA TRBV7-3
TGTGCCAGCAGCTTGGACGGGGGGGCGGACTATGGCTACACCTTC CASSLDGGADYGYTF TRBJ1-2 few NA TRBV5-6
TGTGCCAGCAGTACACCGGCCCCCCGAGCCCAGCATTTT CASSTPAPRAQHF TRBJ1-5 many NA TRBV28
TGTGCCATCGGGGCATCTTCCTACGAGCAGTACTTC CAIGASSYEQYF TRBJ2-7 few NA TRBV10-3
TGTGCCAGCAGCTTTGGCTTCTCCTACGAGCAGTACTTC CASSFGFSYEQYF TRBJ2-7 many NA TRBV6-1
TGTGCCAGCAGCTCCCGGGCTAATGAAAAACTGTTTTTT CASSSRANEKLFF TRBJ1-4 many NA TRBV7-2
TGTGCCAGCAGCCAAGCCACTAGGGCGCTCCAAGAGACCCAGTACTTC CASSQATRALQETQYF TRBJ2-5 few NA TRBV3-1
TGTGCCAGCAGTGTTCCCGGACACAACACTGAAGCTTTCTTT CASSVPGHNTEAFF TRBJ1-1 many NA TRBV28
TGCAGTGCTAGAGATCGGGGGGGAGCTAATGAAAAACTGTTTTTT CSARDRGGANEKLFF TRBJ1-4 few NA TRBV20-1
TGCAGCGTTGAAGATATCGCAGGGGACACTGAAGCTTTCTTT CSVEDIAGDTEAFF TRBJ1-1 NA NA TRBV29-1
TGTGCCAGCAGCTTTGCCGACAGGGACGGCTACACCTTC CASSFADRDGYTF TRBJ1-2 NA TRBD1 TRBV7-9
TGTGCCAGCAGTTCAAGCCCCACGGGGAGGGTGTTTTTT CASSSSPTGRVFF TRBJ1-4 many NA TRBV27
TGTGCCAGCAGATTGACGGGTACTGGCTATGGCTACACCTTC CASRLTGTGYGYTF TRBJ1-2 few NA TRBV12-3/TRBV12-4
TGTGCCTGGACCCGATTGGGGGGAGGCTACACCTTC CAWTRLGGGYTF TRBJ1-2 few NA TRBV30
TGTGCCAGCACCGCCGGGCAGACCGCCGCGGGTTTCTTT CASTAGQTAAGFF TRBJ1-1 NA NA TRBV2
TGTGCCAGCAGTTTCCTTAGCGGGAGGATCGCCGGGGAGCTGTTTTTT CASSFLSGRIAGELFF TRBJ2-2 NA TRBD2 TRBV28
TGCAGCTACCAGGAGAGCTCTGGAAACACCATATATTTT CSYQESSGNTIYF TRBJ1-3 few NA TRBV29-1
TGTGCCAGCAGTTACTCTTTGGGGGGTGACTATGGCTACACCTTC CASSYSLGGDYGYTF TRBJ1-2 NA NA TRBV6-5
TGTGCCAGCAGCTTATCAGGTCAGGTGGTGAACACTGAAGCTTTCTTT CASSLSGQVVNTEAFF TRBJ1-1 NA NA TRBV7-2
TGTGCCAGCAGCCGACTCCTGAACACCGGGGAGCTGTTTTTT CASSRLLNTGELFF TRBJ2-2 many NA TRBV7-2
TGTGCCAGTAGCGCGGACAGGGGAAGCAATCAGCCCCAGCATTTT CASSADRGSNQPQHF TRBJ1-5 NA TRBD1 TRBV19